This TCR beta chain was captured by sequencing in a study of PD-L1 blockade in urothelial cancer. Study-wide context: Male sex and bladder-origin urothelial cancer were recorded for about 85% of the roughly 29 patients. Blood samples had a median of 141,255 T cells, roughly 76,000 unique TCRs, and clonality around 0.08. Study-wide results and caveats: Patients with below-median pretreatment blood clonality survived longer.

As for this clone: Its antigen remains unidentified.

Germline CDR1 and CDR2: LNHDA and SQIVND (reference sequence). The CDR3 loop spans 14 amino acids. Trimming took 9 bases from V and 0 from J; bases not matched to a gene: 5. Data came from immunoSEQ multiplex PCR; TCRdb stores just in-frame clones and leaves some out. Here the sample spans 20,000 to 30,000 clones, around 88% being singletons. There were between 1 and 8 samples from each patient, taken pretreatment and on-treatment. The sample was PBMCs, taken around atezolizumab (anti-PD-L1) treatment. The rearrangement uses TRBV19 and TRBJ2-3, with 8 bases lining up with TRBD1. The TCR originated in a man aged 55 to 70 with urothelial cancer. Here the CDR3 reads CASNDRGSTDTQYF. DNA of the CDR3: TGTGCCAGCAACGACAGGGGTAGCACAGATACGCAGTATTTT.